These 32 T cell receptor beta chains were all obtained from the same sample, sequenced in a study of T-cell memory formation after mild COVID-19. TCRdb called the 5' RACE reads again in MiXCR, with one record for every CDR3 protein. The sample has some 350,000 distinct CDR3 sequences, roughly 15% seen once; the top ten hold about 20%. Sequencing input: PBMCs or a T cell subset sorted from them (not recorded which). These receptors were taken from a man aged 18-30 years who had mild COVID-19 (a few samples of this study predate the infection). Cell type and time point are not known.

V gene TRBV6-5 combines with J gene TRBJ1-2, with D perhaps matching TRBD1 (6 bases). Germline V CDR1 and CDR2: MNHEY, SVGAGI. This CDR3 contains 13 residues. The V end was cut by 6 bases, the J end by 4 bases, with 12 bases between. The CDR3 bases are TGTGCCAGCAGAACAGGGTTGGGCTATGGCTACACCTTC. Protein product: CASRTGLGYGYTF.

This chain connects TRBV5-5 to TRBJ2-7; 9 bases are a match to TRBD1. The CDR3 has 14 amino acids. The trim removed 4 bases at V and 8 bases at J, leaving 10 bases unmatched. The germline gives CDR1 SGHKS, CDR2 YYEKEE (reference sequence). CDR3 DNA: TGTGCCAGCAGCGCCCGGGACAGGGTTTATCAGCAGTACGTC. Translating gives CASSARDRVYQQYV.

The rearrangement joins TRBV7-9 to TRBJ2-1; perhaps TRBD2 as D (5 bases). V shed 8 bases and J shed 6 bases, with 17 bases lying between them. The germline CDR1 and CDR2 sequences are SEHNR and FQNEAQ (reference sequence). The CDR3 sequence is 14 residues long. The CDR3 sequence is CASPKSGVANEQFF. The DNA of the CDR3 is TGTGCCAGCCCAAAGAGCGGAGTAGCCAATGAGCAGTTCTTC.

This clonotype was detected a few times. This rearrangement joins TRBV7-2 to TRBJ2-1; D gene uncertain. The V and J ends lost 0 bases and 4 bases respectively, with 7 bases between them. The germline gives CDR1 SGHTA, CDR2 FQGNSA. CDR3 length: 14 amino acids. CDR3 loop: CASSLARRYNEQFF. The CDR3 DNA follows: TGTGCCAGCAGCTTAGCTCGCAGGTACAATGAGCAGTTCTTC.

The chain combines TRBV27 with TRBJ2-1, with a weak D call TRBD2 (6 bases). V was shortened by 6 bases and J by 4 bases, with 13 bases between the two germline ends. Germline CDR1 and CDR2: MNHEY and SMNVEV (reference sequence). The CDR3 is 14 residues long. The CDR3 nucleotides are TGTGCCAGCAGACCGGGACTGCTGTACAATGAGCAGTTCTTC. Translated: CASRPGLLYNEQFF.

J is TRBJ2-1 and V is TRBV5-1; D might be TRBD1 (6 bases). This CDR3 is 17 amino acids long. Trimming left V 0 bases short and J 1 base short, with 14 bases between. Germline CDR1 SGHRS, CDR2 YFSETQ. The CDR3 loop reads CASSLGPGHLSYNEQFF. DNA of the CDR3: TGCGCCAGCAGCTTGGGGCCGGGACACCTATCCTACAATGAGCAGTTCTTC.

This clonotype was observed a few times. The chain couples TRBV18 to TRBJ1-6; weak D call: TRBD1 (5 bases). This CDR3 contains 16 residues. Germline V gene sequence: CDR1 KGHSH, CDR2 LQKENI. Trimming took 1 base from V and 0 from J, leaving 7 bases between them. This chain's CDR3 is CASSPLQGSYNSPLHF. CDR3 DNA: TGTGCCAGCTCACCACTCCAGGGCTCCTATAATTCACCCCTCCACTTT. The entire variable domain, with the rest obtained from reference TRBV18 and TRBJ1-6, is as follows: NAGVMQNPRHLVRRRGQEARLRCSPMKGHSHVYWYRQLPEEGLKFMVYLQKENIIDESGMPKERFSAEFPKEGPSILRIQQVVRGDSAAYFCASSPLQGSYNSPLHFGNGTRLTVT.

For the CDR3, the DNA is TGTGCCAGCAGCAGGGGGGTGGCGGAGCGGAGCACAGATACGCAGTATTTT. Amino acids: CASSRGVAERSTDTQYF. The J gene is TRBJ2-3, the V gene TRBV7-2; D may correspond to TRBD1 or TRBD2 (6 bases each). This CDR3 region has 17 residues. Germline V gene sequence: CDR1 SGHTA, CDR2 FQGNSA. Trimming pared 5 bases from V and 0 bases from J, leaving 18 bases between.

There are a few counts of this clonotype. This chain joins TRBV7-2 and TRBJ2-1, with D uncertain. This CDR3 has 14 residues. Germline assignment: CDR1 SGHTA and CDR2 FQGNSA. The germline V and J ends were trimmed by 4 bases and 7 bases, with 14 bases remaining between them. The CDR3 loop reads CASSSPQARNEQFF. For the CDR3, the DNA is TGTGCCAGCAGCTCCCCCCAGGCCAGGAATGAGCAGTTCTTC.

This clonotype was detected only a few times. V gene TRBV27 combines with J gene TRBJ1-1, with D possibly being TRBD1 (5 bases). This CDR3 spans 15 amino acids. V lost 7 bases and J lost 4, with 19 bases in between. CDR1 and CDR2 (germline): MNHEY, SMNVEV (reference sequence). The CDR3 spells CASTRGVGISTEAFF. CDR3 coding DNA: TGTGCCAGCACCCGGGGGGTGGGGATATCCACTGAAGCTTTCTTT.

V usage is TRBV11-2 and J usage is TRBJ1-3, with D unclear. Germline V gene data show CDR1 as SGHAT and CDR2 as FQNNGV. The CDR3 has 15 amino acids. The V gene lost 3 bases and the J gene lost 0 bases, with 9 bases spanning the gap. CDR3 nucleotide sequence: TGTGCCAGCAGCTTCCACAGACTCTCTGGAAACACCATATATTTT. Translated, it gives CASSFHRLSGNTIYF.

This chain connects TRBV20-1 to TRBJ1-3; TRBD1 might be the D (5 bases). The CDR3 contains 14 residues. V shed 6 bases and J shed 0 bases, with 12 bases lying between them. From germline, CDR1 is DFQATT and CDR2 SNEGSKA (reference sequence). CDR3 in DNA: TGCAGTGCCCCCGCCGGGGGCTCTGGAAACACCATATATTTT. Encoded protein: CSAPAGGSGNTIYF.

The V call is TRBV6-6, the J call TRBJ1-5; possibly TRBD1 for D (6 bases). The ends were cut back, 5 bases at V and 4 bases at J, with 12 bases in the middle. The CDR3 is 14 residues long. Germline CDR1 reads MNHNY; CDR2 reads SVGAGI (reference sequence). CDR3: CASSPQGWNQPQHF. The CDR3 DNA reads as TGTGCCAGCAGTCCACAGGGTTGGAATCAGCCCCAGCATTTT.

The chain couples TRBV2 to TRBJ2-3; D is undetermined. Between the trimmed V and J ends, which lost 7 bases and 4 bases, there was a span of 12 bases. This CDR3 is built from 13 residues. The germline V gene encodes CDR1 SNHLY and CDR2 FYNNEI. The CDR3 DNA follows: TGTGCCAGCACTCGCTCGGTCGCAGATACGCAGTATTTT. Translated, it gives CASTRSVADTQYF.

CDR3 protein: CASSFTSGPTDTQYF. The DNA of the CDR3 is TGCGCCAGCAGCTTCACTAGCGGGCCCACAGATACGCAGTATTTT. This chain joins TRBV5-1 and TRBJ2-3; TRBD2 matches 9 bases. This CDR3 contains 15 residues. Looked up from germline, CDR1 is SGHRS and CDR2 is YFSETQ. J gave up 2 bases and V 2 bases, and 3 bases lay outside the gene matches. Full variable domain (remainder filled in from reference TRBV5-1 and TRBJ2-3): KAGVTQTPRYLIKTRGQQVTLSCSPISGHRSVSWYQQTPGQGLQFLFEYFSETQRNKGNFPGRFSGRQFSNSRSEMNVSTLELGDSALYLCASSFTSGPTDTQYFGPGTRLTVL.

At least ten counts were recorded for this clonotype. The rearrangement uses TRBV6-2 or TRBV6-3 and TRBJ2-2, with 7 bases lining up with TRBD1. The CDR3 has 16 amino acids. Germline trimming cut 4 bases from V and 4 bases from J; bases unmatched to any gene: 9. CDR1 and CDR2 from the germline V gene are MNHEY and SVGEGT. In DNA form, the CDR3 reads TGTGCCAGCAGTTTCAAAGTCGGGACAGCCACCGGGGAGCTGTTTTTT. Amino acid sequence: CASSFKVGTATGELFF.

The chain recombines TRBV18 with TRBJ2-3, with a possible D match to TRBD1 (6 bases). This CDR3 comprises 14 residues. Trimming pared 3 bases from V and 3 bases from J, leaving 10 bases between. Germline V gene sequence: CDR1 KGHSH, CDR2 LQKENI. The CDR3 sequence: CASSPLDRTDTQYF. The CDR3 nucleotides read TGTGCCAGCTCACCCCTTGACAGGACAGATACGCAGTATTTT.

The gene calls are TRBV3-1 and TRBJ2-2; a weak D match, TRBD2 (5 bases). The CDR3 is made up of 15 amino acids. V dropped 0 bases and J dropped 5 bases, with 10 bases sitting between them. Germline assignment: CDR1 LGHDT and CDR2 YNNKEL (reference sequence). CDR3 sequence reads: CASSQDATGTGELFF. CDR3 coding DNA: TGTGCCAGCAGCCAAGATGCAACGGGGACCGGGGAGCTGTTTTTT.

There are a few counts of this clonotype. The CDR3 sequence is CASSSSGLGGETQYF. The CDR3 nucleotides are TGTGCCAGCAGTTCGTCCGGGCTCGGGGGAGAGACCCAGTACTTC. J is TRBJ2-5 and V is TRBV28, with D possibly matching TRBD2 (6 bases). CDR1 and CDR2 (germline): MDHEN, SYDVKM. The V and J ends lost 4 bases and 4 bases respectively, with 16 bases between them. This CDR3 has 15 residues. Filled out from reference TRBV28 and TRBJ2-5, the complete variable domain reads DVKVTQSSRYLVKRTGEKVFLECVQDMDHENMFWYRQDPGLGLRLIYFSYDVKMKEKGDIPEGYSVSREKKERFSLILESASTNQTSMYLCASSSSGLGGETQYFGPGTRLLVL.

The CDR3 spells CASSPFALGTEAFF. The CDR3 DNA reads as TGTGCCAGCAGCCCCTTTGCTTTAGGGACTGAAGCTTTCTTT. This chain links TRBV7-8 with TRBJ1-1; no definite D call. This CDR3 is 14 amino acids long. V lost 5 bases and J 5 bases, leaving 15 bases between the germline ends. The germline gives CDR1 SGHVS, CDR2 FQNEAQ.

The rearrangement links TRBV19 to TRBJ1-5, with 7 positions matching TRBD1. The V segment lost 6 bases and the J segment 4 bases; nucleotides outside the gene matches: 6. The germline CDR1 and CDR2 sequences are LNHDA and SQIVND (reference sequence). CDR3 length: 14 residues. The CDR3 DNA is TGTGCCAGTAGCAAAGACAGGGAAAATCAGCCCCAGCATTTT. This codes for CASSKDRENQPQHF. Looking up the rest from reference TRBV19 and TRBJ1-5 gives the full variable domain: DGGITQSPKYLFRKEGQNVTLSCEQNLNHDAMYWYRQDPGQGLRLIYYSQIVNDFQKGDIAEGYSVSREKKESFPLTVTSAQKNPTAFYLCASSKDRENQPQHFGDGTRLSIL.

The chain joins TRBV20-1 to TRBJ2-5; 7 nucleotides line up with TRBD1. There are 12 residues in the CDR3. Germline CDR1 and CDR2: DFQATT and SNEGSKA (reference sequence). V lost 5 bases and J lost 5; bases outside the gene matches: 5. This CDR3 reads CSAPDRVETQYF. The CDR3 nucleotides read TGCAGTGCTCCCGACAGGGTTGAGACCCAGTACTTC.

As concerns this clonotype: A much larger clonotype is one base distant, so this may be a read error. The rearrangement joins TRBV2 to TRBJ2-7; D might be TRBD2 (6 bases). CDR1 and CDR2 (germline): SNHLY, FYNNEI. The CDR3 extends over 12 amino acids. The V end lost 6 bases, the J end lost 1 base, and 7 bases lay between the germline ends. CDR3 protein: CASSGSSYEQYF. DNA of the CDR3: TGTGCCAGCAGCGGGAGTTCCTACGAGCAGTACTTC. Variable domain in full (rest from reference TRBV2 and TRBJ2-7): EPEVTQTPSHQVTQMGQEVILRCVPISNHLYFYWYRQILGQKVEFLVSFYNNEISEKSEIFDDQFSVERPDGSNFTLKIRSTKLEDSAMYFCASSGSSYEQYFGPGTRLTVT.

The chain is built from TRBV6-2 or TRBV6-3 and TRBJ1-1; D ambiguous. Trimming cost V 0 bases and J 4 bases, with 9 bases left between them. CDR1 MNHEY and CDR2 SVGEGT come from the germline V gene. This CDR3 region has 14 residues. The CDR3 loop reads CASSYSMRATEAFF. The CDR3 bases are TGTGCCAGCAGTTACTCGATGAGGGCCACTGAAGCTTTCTTT.

This clonotype has more than one count but fewer than ten. This rearrangement joins TRBV5-1 to TRBJ1-1; D remains ambiguous. Trimming stripped 0 bases from V and 2 bases from J, with 8 bases between. Germline CDR1 and CDR2: SGHRS and YFSETQ. The CDR3 consists of 14 residues. In nucleotides, the CDR3 is TGCGCCAGCAGCTTGGCGCTCCCCAACACTGAAGCTTTCTTT. This encodes CASSLALPNTEAFF. The variable domain in full, with the rest retrieved from reference TRBV5-1 and TRBJ1-1, is KAGVTQTPRYLIKTRGQQVTLSCSPISGHRSVSWYQQTPGQGLQFLFEYFSETQRNKGNFPGRFSGRQFSNSRSEMNVSTLELGDSALYLCASSLALPNTEAFFGQGTRLTVV.

This clonotype was seen a handful of times. The chain employs TRBV12-3 or TRBV12-4 and TRBJ1-1; D call uncertain. The ends were cut back, 6 bases at V and 4 bases at J, with 12 bases in the middle. CDR3 size: 13 residues. The CDR3 DNA is TGTGCCAGCAGGGACGGCTCACTCACTGAAGCTTTCTTT. This encodes CASRDGSLTEAFF.

This clonotype was picked up a small number of times. V and J are TRBV7-9 and TRBJ2-1, with D possibly matching TRBD1 (5 bases). CDR3 length: 11 residues. Germline CDR1 and CDR2: SEHNR and FQNEAQ (reference sequence). The V and J ends lost 3 bases and 15 bases respectively, with 12 bases between them. CDR3 DNA: TGTGCCAGCAGCTTCAGGGAAGTAGGGTTCTTC. Translated: CASSFREVGFF.

The chain is built from TRBV19 and TRBJ2-3; D remains ambiguous. The CDR3 contains 12 residues. Trimming removed 4 bases at V and 8 bases at J, with 10 bases between. The germline gives CDR1 LNHDA, CDR2 SQIVND (reference sequence). In DNA, the CDR3 is TGTGCCAGTAGTAACCCCCGAGGTACGCAGTATTTT. Encoded protein: CASSNPRGTQYF.

The gene calls are TRBV7-2 and TRBJ1-6; D is unclear. Germline loops: CDR1 SGHTA, CDR2 FQGNSA. Trimming removed 0 bases from V and 0 bases from J, with 6 bases in between. The CDR3 extends over 16 amino acids. The chain's CDR3 is CASSLATSSYNSPLHF. The CDR3 DNA reads TGTGCCAGCAGCTTAGCAACCAGCTCCTATAATTCACCCCTCCACTTT.

V usage is TRBV14 and J usage is TRBJ1-1, with a weak D call TRBD1 (5 bases). V lost 4 bases to trimming and J lost 7 bases, with 13 bases between them. The germline gives CDR1 SGHDN, CDR2 FVKESK. The CDR3 length is 13 residues. In nucleotides, the CDR3 is TGTGCCAGCAGCCGTTACAACAGGTATGAAGCTTTCTTT. This codes for CASSRYNRYEAFF.

V usage is TRBV5-1 and J usage is TRBJ1-1, with TRBD1 as a possible D gene (5 bases). The germline V gene encodes CDR1 SGHRS and CDR2 YFSETQ. The CDR3 consists of 14 residues. V was pared by 6 bases and J by 3 bases, with 15 bases between. CDR3 coding DNA: TGCGCCAGCACCCTAGACCGGGACGACACTGAAGCTTTCTTT. Amino acids: CASTLDRDDTEAFF. The full variable domain, its missing parts supplied by reference TRBV5-1 and TRBJ1-1, is KAGVTQTPRYLIKTRGQQVTLSCSPISGHRSVSWYQQTPGQGLQFLFEYFSETQRNKGNFPGRFSGRQFSNSRSEMNVSTLELGDSALYLCASTLDRDDTEAFFGQGTRLTVV.

V usage is TRBV12-3 or TRBV12-4 and J usage is TRBJ1-1; D ambiguous. The CDR3 has 13 amino acids. Trimming took off 8 bases at V and 1 base at J, with 11 bases between the two ends. CDR3 protein: CASGERGNTEAFF. In DNA form, the CDR3 reads TGTGCCAGCGGGGAACGGGGGAACACTGAAGCTTTCTTT.